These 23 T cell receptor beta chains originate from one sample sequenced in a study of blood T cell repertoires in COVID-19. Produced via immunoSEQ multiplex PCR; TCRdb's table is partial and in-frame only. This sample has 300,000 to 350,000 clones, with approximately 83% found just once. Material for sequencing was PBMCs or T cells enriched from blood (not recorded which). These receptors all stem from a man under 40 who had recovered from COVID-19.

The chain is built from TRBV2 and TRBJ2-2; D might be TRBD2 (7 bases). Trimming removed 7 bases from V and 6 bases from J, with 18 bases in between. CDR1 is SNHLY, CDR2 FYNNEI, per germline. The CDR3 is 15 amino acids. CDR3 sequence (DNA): TGTGCCAGCACCGGGGAGGGGGTTATCGCCGGGGAGCTGTTTTTT. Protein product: CASTGEGVIAGELFF.

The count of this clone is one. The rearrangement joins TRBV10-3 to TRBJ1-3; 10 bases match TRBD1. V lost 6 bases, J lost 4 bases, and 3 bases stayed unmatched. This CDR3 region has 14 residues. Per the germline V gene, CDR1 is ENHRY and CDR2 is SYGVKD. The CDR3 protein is CAIRGQGSGNTIYF. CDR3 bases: TGTGCCATCAGGGGACAGGGGAGCGGAAACACCATATATTTT.

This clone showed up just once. This CDR3 reads CASSAHYEQYF. As DNA, the CDR3 is TGTGCCAGCAGTGCCCACTACGAGCAGTACTTC. The J gene is TRBJ2-7, the V gene TRBV2; no clear D. The V gene lost 4 bases and the J gene lost 3 bases, with 4 bases spanning the gap. From germline, CDR1 is SNHLY and CDR2 FYNNEI. CDR3 size: 11 residues.

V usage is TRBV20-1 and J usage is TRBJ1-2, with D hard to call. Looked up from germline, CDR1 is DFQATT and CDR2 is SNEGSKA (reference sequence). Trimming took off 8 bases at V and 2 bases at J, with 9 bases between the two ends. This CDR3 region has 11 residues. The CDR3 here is CSPVGNYGYTF. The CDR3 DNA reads TGCAGTCCCGTGGGCAACTATGGCTACACCTTC.

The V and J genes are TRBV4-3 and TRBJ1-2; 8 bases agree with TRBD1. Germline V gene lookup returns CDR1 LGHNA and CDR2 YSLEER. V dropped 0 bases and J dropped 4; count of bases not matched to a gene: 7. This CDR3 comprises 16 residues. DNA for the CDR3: TGCGCCAGCAGCCAAGAGGTCAGACAGGGGTTCTATGGCTACACCTTC. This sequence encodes CASSQEVRQGFYGYTF.

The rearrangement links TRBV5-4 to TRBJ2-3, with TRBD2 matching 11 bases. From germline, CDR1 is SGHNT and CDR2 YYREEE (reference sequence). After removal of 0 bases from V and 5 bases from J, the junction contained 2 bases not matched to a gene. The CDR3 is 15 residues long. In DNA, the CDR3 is TGTGCCAGCAGCTTGGGGCTAGCGGGGGGAGATACGCAGTATTTT. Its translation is CASSLGLAGGDTQYF.

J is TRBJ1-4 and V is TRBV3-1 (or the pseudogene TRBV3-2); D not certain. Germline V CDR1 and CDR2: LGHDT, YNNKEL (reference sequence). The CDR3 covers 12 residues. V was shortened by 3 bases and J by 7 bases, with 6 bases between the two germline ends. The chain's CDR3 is CASSHYSEKLFF. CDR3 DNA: TGTGCCAGCAGCCATTACTCTGAAAAACTGTTTTTT.

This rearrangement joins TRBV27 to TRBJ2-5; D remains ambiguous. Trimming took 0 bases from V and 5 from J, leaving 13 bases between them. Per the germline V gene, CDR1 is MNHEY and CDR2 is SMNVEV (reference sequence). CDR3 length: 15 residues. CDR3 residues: CASSLSFRIRETQYF. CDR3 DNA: TGTGCCAGCAGTTTATCTTTCAGGATTAGGGAGACCCAGTACTTC.

CDR3 protein: CAWSYRDRGNSPLHF. The DNA for the CDR3 is TGTGCCTGGAGTTACCGGGACAGGGGGAATTCACCCCTCCACTTT. The chain is built from TRBV30 and TRBJ1-6; the match to TRBD1 covers 11 bases. This CDR3 is 15 amino acids long. The J segment lost 7 bases and the V segment lost 2 bases, leaving 4 bases of the junction unmatched. The germline V gene encodes CDR1 GTSNPN and CDR2 SVGIG (reference sequence).

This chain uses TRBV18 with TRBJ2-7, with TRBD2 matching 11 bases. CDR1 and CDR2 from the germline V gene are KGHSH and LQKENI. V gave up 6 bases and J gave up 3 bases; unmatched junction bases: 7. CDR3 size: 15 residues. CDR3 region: CASSQLAGVNYEQYF. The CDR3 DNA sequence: TGTGCCAGCTCTCAACTAGCGGGGGTTAACTACGAGCAGTACTTC.

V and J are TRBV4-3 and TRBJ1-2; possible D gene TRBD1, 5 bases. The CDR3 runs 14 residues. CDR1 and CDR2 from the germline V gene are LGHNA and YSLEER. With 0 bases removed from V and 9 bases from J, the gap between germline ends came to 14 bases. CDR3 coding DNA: TGCGCCAGCAGCCAAGATCATCGGAGGGGACGCTACACCTTC. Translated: CASSQDHRRGRYTF.

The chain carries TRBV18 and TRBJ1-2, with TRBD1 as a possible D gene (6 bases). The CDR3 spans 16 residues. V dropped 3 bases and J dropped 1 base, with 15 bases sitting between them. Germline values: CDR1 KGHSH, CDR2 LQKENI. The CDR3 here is CASSPFPGVLNYGYTF. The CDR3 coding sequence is TGTGCCAGCTCACCGTTCCCAGGGGTCCTTAACTATGGCTACACCTTC.

The CDR3 sequence: CASSVLAGGSGELFF. In DNA, the CDR3 is TGTGCCAGCAGTGTCCTAGCGGGGGGGTCCGGGGAGCTGTTTTTT. The chain has TRBV2 and TRBJ2-2; 12 positions match TRBD2. Trimming took 4 bases from V and 6 from J; bases not matched to a gene: 3. The CDR3 runs 15 residues. In germline, CDR1 is SNHLY, CDR2 FYNNEI.

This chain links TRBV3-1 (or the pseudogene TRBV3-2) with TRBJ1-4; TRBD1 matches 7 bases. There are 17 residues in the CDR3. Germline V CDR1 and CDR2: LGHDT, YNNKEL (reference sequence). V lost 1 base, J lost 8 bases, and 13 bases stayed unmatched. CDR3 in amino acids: CASSQGQGGTGREKLFF. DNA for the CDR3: TGTGCCAGCAGCCAAGGACAGGGCGGTACGGGGCGGGAAAAACTGTTTTTT.

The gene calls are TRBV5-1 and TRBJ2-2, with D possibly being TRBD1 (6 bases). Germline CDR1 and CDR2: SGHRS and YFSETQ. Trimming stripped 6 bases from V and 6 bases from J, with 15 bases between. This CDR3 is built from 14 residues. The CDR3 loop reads CASTLKGVPGELFF. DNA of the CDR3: TGCGCCAGCACCCTAAAGGGGGTTCCCGGGGAGCTGTTTTTT.

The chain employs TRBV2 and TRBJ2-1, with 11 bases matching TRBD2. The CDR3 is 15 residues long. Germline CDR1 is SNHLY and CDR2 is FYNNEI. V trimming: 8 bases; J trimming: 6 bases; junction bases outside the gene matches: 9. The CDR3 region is CASRDLAGGRNEQFF. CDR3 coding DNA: TGTGCCAGCCGGGATTTAGCGGGGGGGCGCAATGAGCAGTTCTTC. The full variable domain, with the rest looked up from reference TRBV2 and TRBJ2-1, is EPEVTQTPSHQVTQMGQEVILRCVPISNHLYFYWYRQILGQKVEFLVSFYNNEISEKSEIFDDQFSVERPDGSNFTLKIRSTKLEDSAMYFCASRDLAGGRNEQFFGPGTRLTVL.

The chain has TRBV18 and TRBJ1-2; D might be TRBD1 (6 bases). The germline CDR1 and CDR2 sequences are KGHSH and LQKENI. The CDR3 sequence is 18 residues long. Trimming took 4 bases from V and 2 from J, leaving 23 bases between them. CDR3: CASSRYAAGANPNYGYTF. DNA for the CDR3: TGTGCCAGCTCACGGTATGCGGCAGGGGCGAATCCCAACTATGGCTACACCTTC.

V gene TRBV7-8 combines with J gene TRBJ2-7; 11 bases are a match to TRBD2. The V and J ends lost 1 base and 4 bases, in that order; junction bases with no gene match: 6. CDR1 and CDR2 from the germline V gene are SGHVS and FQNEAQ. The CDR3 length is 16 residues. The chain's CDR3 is CASSLVTSGAAYEQYF. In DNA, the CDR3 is TGTGCCAGCAGCTTAGTGACTAGCGGGGCCGCGTACGAGCAGTACTTC.

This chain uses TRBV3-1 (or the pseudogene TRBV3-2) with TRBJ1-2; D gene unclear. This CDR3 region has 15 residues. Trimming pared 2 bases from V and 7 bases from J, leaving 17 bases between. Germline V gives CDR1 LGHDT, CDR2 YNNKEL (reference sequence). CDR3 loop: CASSQHLRDGVGYTF. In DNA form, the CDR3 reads TGTGCCAGCAGCCAACACCTGAGGGATGGTGTTGGCTACACCTTC.

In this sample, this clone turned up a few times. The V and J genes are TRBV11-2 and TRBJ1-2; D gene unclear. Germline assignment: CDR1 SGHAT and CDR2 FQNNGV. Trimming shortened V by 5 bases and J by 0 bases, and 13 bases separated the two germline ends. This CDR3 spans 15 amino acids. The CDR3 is CASSQSPGANYGYTF. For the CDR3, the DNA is TGTGCCAGCAGCCAGTCTCCGGGAGCTAACTATGGCTACACCTTC.

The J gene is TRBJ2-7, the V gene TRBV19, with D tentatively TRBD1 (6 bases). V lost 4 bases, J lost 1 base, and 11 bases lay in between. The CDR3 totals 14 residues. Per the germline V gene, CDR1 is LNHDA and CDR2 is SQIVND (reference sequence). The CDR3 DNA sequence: TGTGCCAGTAGTACCACAGGGCTTTCCTACGAGCAGTACTTC. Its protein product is CASSTTGLSYEQYF.

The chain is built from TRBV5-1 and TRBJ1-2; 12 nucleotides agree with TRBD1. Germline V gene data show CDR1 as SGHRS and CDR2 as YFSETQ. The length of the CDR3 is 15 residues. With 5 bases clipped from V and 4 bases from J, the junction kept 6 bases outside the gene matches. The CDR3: CASRSGTGGAYGYTF. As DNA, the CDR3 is TGCGCCAGCAGAAGTGGGACAGGGGGCGCCTATGGCTACACCTTC. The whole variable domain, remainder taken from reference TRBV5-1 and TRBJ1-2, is KAGVTQTPRYLIKTRGQQVTLSCSPISGHRSVSWYQQTPGQGLQFLFEYFSETQRNKGNFPGRFSGRQFSNSRSEMNVSTLELGDSALYLCASRSGTGGAYGYTFGSGTRLTVV.

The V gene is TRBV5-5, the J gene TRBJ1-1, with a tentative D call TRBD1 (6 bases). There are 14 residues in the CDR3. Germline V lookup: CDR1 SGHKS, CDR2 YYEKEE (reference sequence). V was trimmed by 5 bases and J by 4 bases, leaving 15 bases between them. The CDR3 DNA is TGTGCCAGCAGAGTCACAGGGCTCGGCACTGAAGCTTTCTTT. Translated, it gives CASRVTGLGTEAFF.